The 30 T cell receptor beta chains below come from one sample, sequenced in a study of neurological immune-mediated disorders. TCRdb processed the 5' RACE reads anew with MiXCR; each CDR3 protein has one entry. The table records more than 75,000 distinct CDR3 sequences, 3% to 4.5% of them present only once. The sequencing input was PBMCs. These receptor sequences come from a woman between 45 and 60 years old with multiple sclerosis.

This clonotype was picked up many times. Just one base apart from a much larger clone, this may be a read error. The CDR3 region is CASSLDRGNSPLHF. CDR3 nucleotide sequence: TGCGCCAGCAGCTTGGACAGGGGGAATTCACCCCTCCACTTT. The V call is TRBV5-1, the J call TRBJ1-6; 8 nucleotides match TRBD1. With V trimmed by 0 bases and J by 7 bases, 0 bases remained unmatched. The V gene's germline CDR1 is SGHRS and CDR2 YFSETQ. This CDR3 spans 14 amino acids. The entire variable domain, with the rest obtained from reference TRBV5-1 and TRBJ1-6, is as follows: KAGVTQTPRYLIKTRGQQVTLSCSPISGHRSVSWYQQTPGQGLQFLFEYFSETQRNKGNFPGRFSGRQFSNSRSEMNVSTLELGDSALYLCASSLDRGNSPLHFGNGTRLTVT.

This clonotype has a count of ten or more. This chain links TRBV18 with TRBJ2-5; possible D gene TRBD2, 5 bases. V was cut by 2 bases and J by 1 base, with 8 bases left in between. The CDR3 sequence is 14 residues long. Germline V gives CDR1 KGHSH, CDR2 LQKENI. The CDR3 DNA reads as TGTGCCAGCTCACCATCAAGCGGCCAAGAGACCCAGTACTTC. Protein: CASSPSSGQETQYF. Full variable domain (missing parts from reference TRBV18 and TRBJ2-5): NAGVMQNPRHLVRRRGQEARLRCSPMKGHSHVYWYRQLPEEGLKFMVYLQKENIIDESGMPKERFSAEFPKEGPSILRIQQVVRGDSAAYFCASSPSSGQETQYFGPGTRLLVL.

This clonotype was seen ten or more times. This chain uses TRBV9 with TRBJ2-3; possible D gene TRBD2, 5 bases. The CDR3 has 15 residues. The V gene lost 1 base and the J gene lost 4 bases, with 13 bases spanning the gap. Germline CDR1 SGDLS, CDR2 YYNGEE. Written as DNA, the CDR3 is TGTGCCAGCAGCGTATCGGTAGCGTCAGCAGATACGCAGTATTTT. It codes for CASSVSVASADTQYF.

Only a few counts were recorded for this clonotype. The chain is built from TRBV11-3 and TRBJ2-5, with 8 bases lining up with TRBD1. CDR1 SGHNT and CDR2 YENEEA come from the germline V gene. V shed 6 bases and J 5 bases; nucleotides not matched to a gene: 5. This CDR3 region has 13 residues. CDR3 bases: TGTGCCAGCAGTGCAGGGGGCGGGGAGACCCAGTACTTC. Translated, it gives CASSAGGGETQYF.

This clonotype was seen at least ten times. The V gene is TRBV5-1, the J gene TRBJ2-7; D might be TRBD1 (6 bases). The length of the CDR3 is 15 residues. Between the trimmed V and J ends, which lost 4 bases and 4 bases, there was a span of 18 bases. Germline lookup yields CDR1 SGHRS and CDR2 YFSETQ. CDR3 amino acids: CASSHNRGRGYEQYF. CDR3 sequence (DNA): TGCGCCAGCAGCCATAATAGGGGGAGAGGGTACGAGCAGTACTTC.

This clonotype was found many times. V and J are TRBV5-1 and TRBJ2-3; weak D call: TRBD1 (5 bases). The V gene's germline CDR1 is SGHRS and CDR2 YFSETQ. The V end lost 0 bases, the J end lost 6 bases, and 11 bases lay between the germline ends. The CDR3 is 14 amino acids. The CDR3 region has the DNA TGCGCCAGCAGCTTGGGCCAGGGCATGGATACGCAGTATTTT. This sequence encodes CASSLGQGMDTQYF.

This clonotype was detected many times. This chain joins TRBV7-9 and TRBJ2-1, with D possibly called TRBD1 or TRBD2 (5 bases each). With 6 bases removed from V and 3 bases from J, the gap between germline ends came to 18 bases. This CDR3 has 16 amino acids. Germline assignment: CDR1 SEHNR and CDR2 FQNEAQ (reference sequence). The CDR3 DNA follows: TGTGCCAGCAGTCCCCCCCCGGGACCGAGCTACAATGAGCAGTTCTTC. Protein product: CASSPPPGPSYNEQFF.

This clonotype was detected ten times or more. The gene calls are TRBV9 and TRBJ1-2; D is unclear. The CDR3 covers 11 residues. CDR1 is SGDLS, CDR2 YYNGEE, per germline. Deletions cut 3 bases from V and 5 bases from J, with 5 bases between. The CDR3 sequence: CASSASYGYTF. CDR3 DNA sequence: TGTGCCAGCAGCGCATCATATGGCTACACCTTC. Based on the CDR3 plus reference TRBV9 and TRBJ1-2, the full variable domain is DSGVTQTPKHLITATGQRVTLRCSPRSGDLSVYWYQQSLDQGLQFLIQYYNGEERAKGNILERFSAQQFPDLHSELNLSSLELGDSALYFCASSASYGYTFGSGTRLTVV.

This clonotype was recorded a few times. The V and J genes are TRBV7-8 and TRBJ2-1; 7 bases are a match to TRBD1. Germline V gives CDR1 SGHVS, CDR2 FQNEAQ. This CDR3 is 17 amino acids long. Trimming cost V 5 bases and J 1 base; bases outside gene matches: 11. CDR3 sequence (DNA): TGTGCCAGCAGCCAAACCCCGGGACAGACTTCCTACAATGAGCAGTTCTTC. This codes for CASSQTPGQTSYNEQFF.

This clonotype was counted ten times or more. V gene TRBV5-1 combines with J gene TRBJ2-2; tentative D call: TRBD2 (5 bases). Germline-derived CDR1 and CDR2 are SGHRS and YFSETQ. The CDR3 runs 14 residues. V shed 4 bases and J shed 5 bases, with 12 bases lying between them. CDR3 residues: CASSRERSTGELFF. Here the CDR3 DNA reads TGCGCCAGCAGCCGAGAGCGGAGTACCGGGGAGCTGTTTTTT. Variable domain in full (rest from reference TRBV5-1 and TRBJ2-2): KAGVTQTPRYLIKTRGQQVTLSCSPISGHRSVSWYQQTPGQGLQFLFEYFSETQRNKGNFPGRFSGRQFSNSRSEMNVSTLELGDSALYLCASSRERSTGELFFGEGSRLTVL.

For this clonotype: A much larger clone differs from this one at a single base, so this may be a read error. The chain couples TRBV6-6 to TRBJ2-6; D call uncertain. This CDR3 comprises 16 residues. CDR1 is MNHNY, CDR2 SVGAGI, per germline (reference sequence). The CDR3 sequence: CASSYSNVSRAKVLTF. The CDR3 nucleotides read TGTGCCAGCAGTTACTCGAATGTCAGTCGGGCCAAAGTCCTGACTTTC.

The rearrangement uses TRBV13 and TRBJ2-7; D is uncertain. The CDR3 is 14 amino acids. The germline V gene has CDR1 PRHDT and CDR2 FYEKMQ (reference sequence). V lost 3 bases and J lost 1, with 10 bases in between. CDR3 bases: TGTGCCAGCAGCTTTAGGCAGGTATCCTACGAGCAGTACTTC. Translated, it gives CASSFRQVSYEQYF.

This clonotype has just a few counts. The chain uses TRBV12-3 or TRBV12-4 and TRBJ2-1; 9 bases line up with TRBD2. CDR3 length: 17 residues. V trimming: 4 bases; J trimming: 7 bases; junction bases outside the gene matches: 14. The CDR3 region is CASSSQKGRGGRNEQFF. The CDR3 nucleotides read TGTGCCAGCAGTTCCCAAAAGGGGCGGGGGGGCCGGAATGAGCAGTTCTTC.

There are many counts of this clonotype. The V and J genes are TRBV5-5 and TRBJ2-4, with 7 bases identical to TRBD1. V was pared by 4 bases and J by 5 bases, with 6 bases of the junction left unmatched. The CDR3 totals 14 residues. From germline, CDR1 is SGHKS and CDR2 YYEKEE (reference sequence). Here the CDR3 DNA reads TGTGCCAGCAGCCAAAAAACAGGGGAAAACATTCAGTACTTC. Amino acids: CASSQKTGENIQYF.

This clonotype occurred many times. The gene calls are TRBV27 and TRBJ2-7; 8 bases fit TRBD2. Germline V gene lookup returns CDR1 MNHEY and CDR2 SMNVEV (reference sequence). The CDR3 is 15 residues long. Unmatched junction bases numbered 8, after V lost 4 bases and J lost 3 bases. The CDR3 sequence is CASSSGGAPLYEQYF. The CDR3 DNA follows: TGTGCCAGCAGTTCCGGGGGGGCCCCCCTCTACGAGCAGTACTTC.

This clonotype has ten or more counts. The chain is built from TRBV18 and TRBJ1-1; 7 nucleotides line up with TRBD1. CDR3 size: 15 residues. Trimming removed 3 bases from V and 6 bases from J; junction bases left unmatched: 10. CDR1 and CDR2 from the germline V gene are KGHSH and LQKENI. CDR3 loop: CASSPKAGTAAEAFF. CDR3 nucleotides: TGTGCCAGCTCACCTAAAGCCGGGACAGCAGCTGAAGCTTTCTTT.

This clonotype was found many times. The J gene is TRBJ2-1, the V gene TRBV12-3 or TRBV12-4; unclear D gene. Trimming took off 3 bases at V and 7 bases at J, with 7 bases between the two ends. The CDR3 runs 12 residues. CDR3 sequence: CASSLVRNEQFF. The CDR3 coding sequence is TGTGCCAGCAGTTTGGTCCGAAATGAGCAGTTCTTC.

This clonotype was counted many times. J is TRBJ2-5 and V is TRBV20-1, with 12 bases lining up with TRBD2. V was pared by 2 bases and J by 6 bases, with 13 bases of the junction left unmatched. This CDR3 is 17 amino acids long. Looked up from germline, CDR1 is DFQATT and CDR2 is SNEGSKA (reference sequence). The CDR3 is CSARPRLAGGPSQTQYF. In nucleotides, the CDR3 is TGCAGTGCTAGACCTCGTCTAGCGGGGGGGCCTAGCCAGACCCAGTACTTC.

In its sample, this clonotype was seen many times. The rearrangement joins TRBV20-1 to TRBJ2-5, with TRBD1 identical over 10 bases. Looked up from germline, CDR1 is DFQATT and CDR2 is SNEGSKA (reference sequence). The CDR3 consists of 16 residues. Losses at the gene ends were 5 bases for V and 3 bases for J; bases not matched to a gene: 12. The CDR3 loop reads CSALDRRQGAKETQYF. DNA for the CDR3: TGCAGTGCTCTAGATCGTAGACAGGGGGCTAAAGAGACCCAGTACTTC.

CDR3 DNA: TGTGCCAGCAGCTGGGCGACTAGCCGGGGAACCTTCGAGCAGTACTTC. Its protein product is CASSWATSRGTFEQYF. The genes are TRBV5-6 and TRBJ2-7; TRBD2 matches 7 bases. J gave up 6 bases and V 3 bases, and 15 bases lay outside the gene matches. From germline, CDR1 is SGHDT and CDR2 YYEEEE. The CDR3 spans 16 residues. The variable domain in full, with the rest retrieved from reference TRBV5-6 and TRBJ2-7, is DAGVTQSPTHLIKTRGQQVTLRCSPKSGHDTVSWYQQALGQGPQFIFQYYEEEERQRGNFPDRFSGHQFPNYSSELNVNALLLGDSALYLCASSWATSRGTFEQYFGPGTRLTVT.

Worth noting for this clonotype: This could be a read error, since a much larger clone is one nucleotide away. The V gene is TRBV10-1, the J gene TRBJ1-2; D gene ambiguous. The germline V gene encodes CDR1 WNHNN and CDR2 SYGVQD (reference sequence). The CDR3 is 12 residues long. V lost 9 bases and J lost 1, with 9 bases in between. CDR3: CARMGHNYGYTF. CDR3 nucleotide sequence: TGCGCCAGGATGGGCCATAACTATGGCTACACCTTC.

V and J are TRBV7-6 and TRBJ2-3, with D perhaps TRBD1 or TRBD2 (5 bases each). The CDR3 is made up of 15 amino acids. Germline lookup yields CDR1 SGHVS and CDR2 FNYEAQ. V gave up 5 bases and J gave up 0 bases, with 12 bases separating them. The DNA of the CDR3 is TGTGCCAGCAGCCCGAGGGGCGGGAGCACAGATACGCAGTATTTT. Residues: CASSPRGGSTDTQYF.

Worth noting for this clonotype: Just one base apart from a much larger clone, this may be a read error. This chain joins TRBV6-4 and TRBJ1-3; D not resolved. Germline lookup yields CDR1 MRHNA and CDR2 SNTAGT. The CDR3 sequence is 16 residues long. CDR3 amino acids: CATGRALPKSGKTIYF. CDR3 nucleotides: TGTGCCACCGGGCGGGCCCTGCCTAAATCTGGAAAAACCATATATTTT.

This clonotype occurred many times. The junction departs from germline at one end; a sequencing error may be responsible. The CDR3 DNA sequence: TGTGCCAGCAGTCTAGCGGGGGGGCTTCAAGATACGCAGTATTTT. Its protein product is CASSLAGGLQDTQYF. The rearrangement joins TRBV12-3 or TRBV12-4 to TRBJ2-3, with TRBD2 matching 12 bases. The CDR3 runs to 15 residues.

There are many counts of this clonotype. This chain links TRBV20-1 with TRBJ1-5; no clear D gene. Deletions cut 0 bases from V and 3 bases from J, with 9 bases between. The length of the CDR3 is 14 residues. Per germline, CDR1 DFQATT and CDR2 SNEGSKA (reference sequence). The CDR3 DNA follows: TGCAGTGCTAGAGATGGCCGGAACAATCAGCCCCAGCATTTT. Amino acids: CSARDGRNNQPQHF.

In its sample, this clonotype was seen a few times. One base away lies a much larger clone, so this may be a sequencing read error. V and J are TRBV6-5 and TRBJ2-1; 7 bases are shared with TRBD2. The CDR3 is made up of 13 amino acids. The V and J ends lost 6 bases and 3 bases, in that order; junction bases with no gene match: 2. CDR1 and CDR2 (germline): MNHEY, SVGAGI. The CDR3 is CASSWDYYNEQFF. DNA of the CDR3: TGTGCCAGCAGCTGGGACTACTACAATGAGCAGTTCTTC.

This clonotype has at least ten counts. The chain employs TRBV20-1 and TRBJ1-5; D unresolved. V lost 0 bases to trimming and J lost 2 bases, with 20 bases between them. The CDR3 has 18 residues. Germline V gives CDR1 DFQATT, CDR2 SNEGSKA (reference sequence). CDR3 in amino acids: CSARDRPQGLHGNQPQHF. The DNA of the CDR3 is TGCAGTGCTAGAGATCGCCCCCAAGGGTTGCATGGCAATCAGCCCCAGCATTTT.

This clonotype appeared many times. This CDR3 reads CSVVSLQRGYEQYF. CDR3 sequence (DNA): TGCAGCGTTGTTTCCCTTCAGCGGGGCTACGAGCAGTACTTC. The chain is built from TRBV29-1 and TRBJ2-7, with 7 bases aligning to TRBD2. V lost 4 bases, J lost 3 bases, and 9 bases stayed unmatched. The CDR3 runs to 14 residues. Germline V lookup: CDR1 SQVTM, CDR2 ANQGSEA.

This clonotype was picked up many times. The chain is built from TRBV20-1 and TRBJ2-1; 8 nucleotides match TRBD2. J gave up 6 bases and V 1 base, and 11 bases lay outside the gene matches. This CDR3 has 16 residues. Germline-derived CDR1 and CDR2 are DFQATT and SNEGSKA (reference sequence). The CDR3 spells CSARAGGAFTANEQFF. CDR3 DNA sequence: TGCAGTGCTAGAGCGGGGGGGGCGTTCACCGCCAATGAGCAGTTCTTC.

This rearrangement joins TRBV7-6 to TRBJ1-5, with TRBD1 matching over 7 bases. CDR3 length: 14 amino acids. With V trimmed by 5 bases and J by 3 bases, 4 bases remained unmatched. Germline CDR1 reads SGHVS; CDR2 reads FNYEAQ. The CDR3 reads CASSPTGNNQPQHF. CDR3 DNA: TGTGCCAGCAGCCCGACAGGGAACAATCAGCCCCAGCATTTT.